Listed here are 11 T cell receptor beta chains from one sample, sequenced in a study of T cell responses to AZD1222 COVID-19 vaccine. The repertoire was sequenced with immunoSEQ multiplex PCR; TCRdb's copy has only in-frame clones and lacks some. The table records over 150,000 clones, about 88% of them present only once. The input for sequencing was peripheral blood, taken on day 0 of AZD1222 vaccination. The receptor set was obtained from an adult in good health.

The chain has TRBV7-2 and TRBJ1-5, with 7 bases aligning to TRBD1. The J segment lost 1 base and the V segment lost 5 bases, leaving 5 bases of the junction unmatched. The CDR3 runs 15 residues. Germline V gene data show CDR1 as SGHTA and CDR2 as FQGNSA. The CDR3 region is CASSRDSGSNQPQHF. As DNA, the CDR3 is TGTGCCAGCAGCAGGGACAGTGGAAGCAATCAGCCCCAGCATTTT.

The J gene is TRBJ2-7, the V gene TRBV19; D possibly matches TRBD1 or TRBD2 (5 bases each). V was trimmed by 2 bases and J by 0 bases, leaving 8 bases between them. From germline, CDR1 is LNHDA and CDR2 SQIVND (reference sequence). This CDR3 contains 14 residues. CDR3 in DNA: TGTGCCAGTAGTATAAGGGACGGCTCCTACGAGCAGTACTTC. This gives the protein CASSIRDGSYEQYF.

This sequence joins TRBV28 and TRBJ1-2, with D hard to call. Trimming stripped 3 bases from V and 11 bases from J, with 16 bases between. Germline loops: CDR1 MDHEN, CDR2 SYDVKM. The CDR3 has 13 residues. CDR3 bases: TGTGCCAGCAGTTTGTTTCAAAATCCCAGTTACACCTTC. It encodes CASSLFQNPSYTF.

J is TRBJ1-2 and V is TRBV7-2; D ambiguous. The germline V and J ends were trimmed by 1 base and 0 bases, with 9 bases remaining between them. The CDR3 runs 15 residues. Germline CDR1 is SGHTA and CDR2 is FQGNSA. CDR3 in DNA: TGTGCCAGCAGCTTAGTAGCGACCGCTAACTATGGCTACACCTTC. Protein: CASSLVATANYGYTF.

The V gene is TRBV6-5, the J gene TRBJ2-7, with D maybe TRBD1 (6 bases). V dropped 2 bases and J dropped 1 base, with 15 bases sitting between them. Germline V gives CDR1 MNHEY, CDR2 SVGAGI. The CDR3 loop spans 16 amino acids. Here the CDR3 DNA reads TGTGCCAGCAGTTACCTGGGACAAAGATCTTCCTACGAGCAGTACTTC. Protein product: CASSYLGQRSSYEQYF.

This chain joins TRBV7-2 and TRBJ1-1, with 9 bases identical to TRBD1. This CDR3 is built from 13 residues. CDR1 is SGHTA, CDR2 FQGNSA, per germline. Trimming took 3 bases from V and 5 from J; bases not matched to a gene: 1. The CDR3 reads CASSFDRGTEAFF. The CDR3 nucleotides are TGTGCCAGCAGCTTCGACAGGGGGACTGAAGCTTTCTTT. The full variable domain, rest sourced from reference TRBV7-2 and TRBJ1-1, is GAGVSQSPSNKVTEKGKDVELRCDPISGHTALYWYRQSLGQGLEFLIYFQGNSAPDKSGLPSDRFSAERTGGSVSTLTIQRTQQEDSAVYLCASSFDRGTEAFFGQGTRLTVV.

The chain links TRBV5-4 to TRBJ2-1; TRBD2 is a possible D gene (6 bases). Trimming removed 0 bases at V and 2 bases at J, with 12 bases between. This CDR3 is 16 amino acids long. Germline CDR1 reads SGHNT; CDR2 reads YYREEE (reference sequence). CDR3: CASSLGRGDPYNEQFF. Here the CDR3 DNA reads TGTGCCAGCAGCTTGGGTCGCGGGGACCCCTACAATGAGCAGTTCTTC.

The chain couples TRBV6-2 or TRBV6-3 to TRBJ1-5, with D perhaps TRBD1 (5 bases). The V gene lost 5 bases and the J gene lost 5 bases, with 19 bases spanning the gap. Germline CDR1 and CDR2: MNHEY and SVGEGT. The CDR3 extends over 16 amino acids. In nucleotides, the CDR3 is TGTGCCAGCAGTATCCCAGGGTTGGTGTTCGATCAGCCCCAGCATTTT. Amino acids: CASSIPGLVFDQPQHF.

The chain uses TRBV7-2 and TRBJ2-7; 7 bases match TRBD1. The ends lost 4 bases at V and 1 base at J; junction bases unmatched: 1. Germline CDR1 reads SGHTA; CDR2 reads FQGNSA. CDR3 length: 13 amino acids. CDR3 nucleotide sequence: TGTGCCAGCAGCTGGGGACAGTCCTACGAGCAGTACTTC. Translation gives CASSWGQSYEQYF.

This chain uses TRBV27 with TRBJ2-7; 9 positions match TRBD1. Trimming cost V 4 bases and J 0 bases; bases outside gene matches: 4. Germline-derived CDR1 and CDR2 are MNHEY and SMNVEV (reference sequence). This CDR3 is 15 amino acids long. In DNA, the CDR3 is TGTGCCAGCAGTTCCCCGGGACAGGGCTCCTACGAGCAGTACTTC. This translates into CASSSPGQGSYEQYF.

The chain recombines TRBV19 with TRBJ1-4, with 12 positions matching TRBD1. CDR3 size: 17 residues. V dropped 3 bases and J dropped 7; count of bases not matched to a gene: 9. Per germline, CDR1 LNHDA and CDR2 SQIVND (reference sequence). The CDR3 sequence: CASSIGTGGAFAEKLFF. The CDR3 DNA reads TGTGCCAGTAGTATCGGGACAGGGGGCGCATTTGCTGAAAAACTGTTTTTT. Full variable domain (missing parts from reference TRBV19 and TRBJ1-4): DGGITQSPKYLFRKEGQNVTLSCEQNLNHDAMYWYRQDPGQGLRLIYYSQIVNDFQKGDIAEGYSVSREKKESFPLTVTSAQKNPTAFYLCASSIGTGGAFAEKLFFGSGTQLSVL.